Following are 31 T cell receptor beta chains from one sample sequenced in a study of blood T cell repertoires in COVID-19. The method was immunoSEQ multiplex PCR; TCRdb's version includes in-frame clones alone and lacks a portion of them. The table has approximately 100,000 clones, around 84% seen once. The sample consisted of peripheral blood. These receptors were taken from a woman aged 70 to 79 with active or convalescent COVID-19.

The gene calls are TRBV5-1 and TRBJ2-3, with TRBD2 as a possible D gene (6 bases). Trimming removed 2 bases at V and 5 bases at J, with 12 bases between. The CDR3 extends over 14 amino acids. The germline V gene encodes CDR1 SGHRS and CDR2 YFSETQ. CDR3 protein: CASSFSTGEDTQYF. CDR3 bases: TGCGCCAGCAGCTTTTCTACGGGAGAAGATACGCAGTATTTT.

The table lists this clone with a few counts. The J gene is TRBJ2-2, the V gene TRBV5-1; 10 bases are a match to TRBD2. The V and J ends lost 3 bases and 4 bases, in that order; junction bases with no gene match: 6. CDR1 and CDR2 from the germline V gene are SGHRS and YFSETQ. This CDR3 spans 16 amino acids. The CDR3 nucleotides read TGCGCCAGCAGCTCCCTAGCGGGAGCGGCCACCGGGGAGCTGTTTTTT. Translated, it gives CASSSLAGAATGELFF.

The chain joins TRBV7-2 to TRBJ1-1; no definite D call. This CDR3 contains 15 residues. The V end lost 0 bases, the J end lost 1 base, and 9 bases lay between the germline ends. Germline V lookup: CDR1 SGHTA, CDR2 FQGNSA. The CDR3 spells CASSLAWSGNTEAFF. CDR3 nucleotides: TGTGCCAGCAGCTTAGCGTGGAGCGGGAACACTGAAGCTTTCTTT.

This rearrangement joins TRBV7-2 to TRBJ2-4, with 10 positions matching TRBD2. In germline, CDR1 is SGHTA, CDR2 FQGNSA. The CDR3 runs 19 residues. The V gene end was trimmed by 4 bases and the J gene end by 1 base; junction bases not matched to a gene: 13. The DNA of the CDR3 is TGTGCCAGCAGCTCTTTAGCGGGGGGTGGGATTCGGGCCAAAAACATTCAGTACTTC. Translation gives CASSSLAGGGIRAKNIQYF.

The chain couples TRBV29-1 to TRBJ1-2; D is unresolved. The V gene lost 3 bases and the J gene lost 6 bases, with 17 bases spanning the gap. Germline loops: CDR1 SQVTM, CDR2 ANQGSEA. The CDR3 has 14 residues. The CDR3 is CSVDFGHQPDGYTF. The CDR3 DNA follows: TGCAGCGTTGACTTTGGGCACCAACCTGATGGCTACACCTTC.

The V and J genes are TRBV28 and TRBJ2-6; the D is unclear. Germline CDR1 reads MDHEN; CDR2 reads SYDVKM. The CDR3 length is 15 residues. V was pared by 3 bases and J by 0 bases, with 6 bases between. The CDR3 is CASSFRLSGANVLTF. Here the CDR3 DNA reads TGTGCCAGCAGTTTCCGACTCTCTGGGGCCAACGTCCTGACTTTC.

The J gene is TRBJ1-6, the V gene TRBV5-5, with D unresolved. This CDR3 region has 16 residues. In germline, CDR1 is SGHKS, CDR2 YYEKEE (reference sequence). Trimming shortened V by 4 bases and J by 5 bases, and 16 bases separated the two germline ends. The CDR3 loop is CASSLSGRGNNSPLHF. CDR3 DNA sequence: TGTGCCAGCAGCCTTAGTGGGCGGGGTAATAATTCACCCCTCCACTTT.

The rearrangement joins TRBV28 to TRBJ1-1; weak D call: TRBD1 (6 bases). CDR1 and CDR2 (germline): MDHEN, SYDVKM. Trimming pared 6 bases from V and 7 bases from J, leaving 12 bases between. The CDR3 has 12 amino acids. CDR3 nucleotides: TGTGCCAGCAGGGGACACGGAGTTGAAGCTTTCTTT. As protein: CASRGHGVEAFF.

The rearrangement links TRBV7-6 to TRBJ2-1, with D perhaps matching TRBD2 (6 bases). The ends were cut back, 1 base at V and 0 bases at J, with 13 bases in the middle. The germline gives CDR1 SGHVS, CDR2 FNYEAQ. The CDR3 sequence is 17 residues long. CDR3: CASSLVVGGNSYNEQFF. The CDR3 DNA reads TGTGCCAGCAGCTTAGTAGTCGGCGGGAACTCCTACAATGAGCAGTTCTTC.

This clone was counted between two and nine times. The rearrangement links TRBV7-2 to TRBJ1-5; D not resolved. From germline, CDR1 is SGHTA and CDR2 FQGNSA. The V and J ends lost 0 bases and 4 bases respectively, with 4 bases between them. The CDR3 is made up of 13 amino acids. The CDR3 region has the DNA TGTGCCAGCAGCTTAGCCGAGAATCAGCCCCAGCATTTT. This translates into CASSLAENQPQHF.

CDR3 in amino acids: CASRAGNKETQYF. DNA of the CDR3: TGCGCCAGCAGGGCGGGGAATAAAGAGACCCAGTACTTC. The chain carries TRBV5-1 and TRBJ2-5, with D tentatively TRBD2 (6 bases). Deletions cut 5 bases from V and 3 bases from J, with 11 bases between. Germline V gene data show CDR1 as SGHRS and CDR2 as YFSETQ. This CDR3 is 13 amino acids long.

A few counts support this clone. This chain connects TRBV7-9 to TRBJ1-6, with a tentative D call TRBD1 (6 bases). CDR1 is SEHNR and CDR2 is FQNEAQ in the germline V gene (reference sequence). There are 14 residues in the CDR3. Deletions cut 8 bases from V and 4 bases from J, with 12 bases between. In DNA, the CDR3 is TGTGCCAGCGGTTTGACAGGTTATAATTCACCCCTCCACTTT. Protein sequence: CASGLTGYNSPLHF.

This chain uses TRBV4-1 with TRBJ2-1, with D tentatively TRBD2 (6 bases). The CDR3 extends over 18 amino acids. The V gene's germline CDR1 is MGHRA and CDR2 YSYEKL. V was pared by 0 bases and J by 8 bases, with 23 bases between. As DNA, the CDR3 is TGCGCCAGCAGCCAAGATAATAGGCGGGGAGAGGGTTGGGATGAGCAGTTCTTC. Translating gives CASSQDNRRGEGWDEQFF.

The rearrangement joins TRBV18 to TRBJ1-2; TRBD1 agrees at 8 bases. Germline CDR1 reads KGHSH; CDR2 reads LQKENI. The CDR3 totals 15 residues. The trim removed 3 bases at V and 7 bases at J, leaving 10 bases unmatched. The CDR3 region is CASSPEQQGGSGYTF. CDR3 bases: TGTGCCAGCTCACCGGAACAACAGGGGGGCTCTGGCTACACCTTC.

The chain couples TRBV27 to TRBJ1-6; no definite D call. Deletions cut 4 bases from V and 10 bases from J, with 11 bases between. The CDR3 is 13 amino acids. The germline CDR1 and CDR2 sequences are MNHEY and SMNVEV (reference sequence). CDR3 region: CASSYREGSPLHF. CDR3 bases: TGTGCCAGCAGTTACCGGGAAGGCTCACCCCTCCACTTT.

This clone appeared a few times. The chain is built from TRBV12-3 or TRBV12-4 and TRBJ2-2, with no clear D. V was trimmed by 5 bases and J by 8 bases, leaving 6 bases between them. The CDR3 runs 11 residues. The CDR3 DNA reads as TGTGCCAGCAGTCTATTTGGGGAGCTGTTTTTT. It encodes CASSLFGELFF.

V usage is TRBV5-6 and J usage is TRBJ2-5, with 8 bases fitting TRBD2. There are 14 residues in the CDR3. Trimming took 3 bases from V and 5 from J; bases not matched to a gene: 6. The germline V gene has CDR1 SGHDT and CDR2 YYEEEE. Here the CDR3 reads CASSSAGGSETQYF. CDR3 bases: TGTGCCAGCAGCTCGGCGGGGGGAAGTGAGACCCAGTACTTC.

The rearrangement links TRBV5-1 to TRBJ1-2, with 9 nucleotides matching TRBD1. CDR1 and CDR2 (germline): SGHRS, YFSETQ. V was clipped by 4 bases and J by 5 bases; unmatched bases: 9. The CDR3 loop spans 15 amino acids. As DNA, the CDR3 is TGCGCCAGCAGCCGAGGATTGGGACAGGGATATGGCTACACCTTC. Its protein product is CASSRGLGQGYGYTF.

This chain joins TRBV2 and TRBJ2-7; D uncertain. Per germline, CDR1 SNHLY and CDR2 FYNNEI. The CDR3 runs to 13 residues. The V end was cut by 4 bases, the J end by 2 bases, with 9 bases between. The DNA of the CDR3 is TGTGCCAGCAGTGTCCAACAGCCCTACGAGCAGTACTTC. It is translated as CASSVQQPYEQYF.

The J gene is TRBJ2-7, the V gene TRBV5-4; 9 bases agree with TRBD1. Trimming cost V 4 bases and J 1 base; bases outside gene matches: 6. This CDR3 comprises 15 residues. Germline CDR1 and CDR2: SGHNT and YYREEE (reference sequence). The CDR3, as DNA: TGTGCCAGCAGCCCGGACAGGGGTAGGTCCTACGAGCAGTACTTC. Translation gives CASSPDRGRSYEQYF.

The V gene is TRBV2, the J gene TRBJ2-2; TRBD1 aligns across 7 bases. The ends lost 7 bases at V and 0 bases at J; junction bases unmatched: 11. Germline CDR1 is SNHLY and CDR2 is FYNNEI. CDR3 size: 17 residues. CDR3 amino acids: CASIPRYTGANTGELFF. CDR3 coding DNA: TGTGCCAGCATTCCTAGGTACACAGGGGCGAACACCGGGGAGCTGTTTTTT.

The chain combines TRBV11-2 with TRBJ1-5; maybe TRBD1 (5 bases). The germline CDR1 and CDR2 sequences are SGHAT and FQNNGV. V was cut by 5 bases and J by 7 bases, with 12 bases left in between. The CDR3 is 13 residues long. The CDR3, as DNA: TGTGCCAGCAGCCTCCAGGGCGCCCAGCCCCAGCATTTT. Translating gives CASSLQGAQPQHF.

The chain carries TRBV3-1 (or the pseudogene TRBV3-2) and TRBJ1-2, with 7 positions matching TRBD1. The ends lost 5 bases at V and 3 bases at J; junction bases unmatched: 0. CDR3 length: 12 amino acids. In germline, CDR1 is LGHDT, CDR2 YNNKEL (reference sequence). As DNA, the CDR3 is TGTGCCAGCAGCGGGACAGACTATGGCTACACCTTC. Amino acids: CASSGTDYGYTF.

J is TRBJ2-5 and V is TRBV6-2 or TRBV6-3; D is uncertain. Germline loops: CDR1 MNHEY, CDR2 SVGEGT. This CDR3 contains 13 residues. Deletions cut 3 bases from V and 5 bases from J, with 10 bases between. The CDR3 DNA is TGTGCCAGCAGTTATCCCGCTCGGGAGACCCAGTACTTC. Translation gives CASSYPARETQYF.

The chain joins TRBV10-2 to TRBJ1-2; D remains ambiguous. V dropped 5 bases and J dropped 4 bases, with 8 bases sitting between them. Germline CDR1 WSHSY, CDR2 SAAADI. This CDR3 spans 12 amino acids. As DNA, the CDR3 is TGCGCCAGCAGTACAGATGCCTATGGCTACACCTTC. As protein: CASSTDAYGYTF.

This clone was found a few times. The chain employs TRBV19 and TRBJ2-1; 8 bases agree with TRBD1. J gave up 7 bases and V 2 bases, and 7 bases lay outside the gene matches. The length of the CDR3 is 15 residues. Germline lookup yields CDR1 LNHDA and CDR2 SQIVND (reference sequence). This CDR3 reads CASSIQGADTNEQFF. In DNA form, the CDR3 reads TGTGCCAGTAGTATACAGGGGGCCGATACTAATGAGCAGTTCTTC.

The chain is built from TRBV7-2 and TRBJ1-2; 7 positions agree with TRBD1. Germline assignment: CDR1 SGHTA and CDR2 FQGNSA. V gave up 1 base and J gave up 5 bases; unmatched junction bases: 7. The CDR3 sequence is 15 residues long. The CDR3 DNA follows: TGTGCCAGCAGCTTAGATAGTGGGACAGCTTATGGCTACACCTTC. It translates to CASSLDSGTAYGYTF.

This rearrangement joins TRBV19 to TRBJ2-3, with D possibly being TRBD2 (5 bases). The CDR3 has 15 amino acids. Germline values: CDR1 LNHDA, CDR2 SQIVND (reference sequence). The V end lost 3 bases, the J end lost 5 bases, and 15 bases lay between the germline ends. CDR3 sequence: CASSIALAGGDTQYF. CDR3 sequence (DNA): TGTGCCAGTAGTATTGCGCTAGCAGGTGGAGATACGCAGTATTTT.

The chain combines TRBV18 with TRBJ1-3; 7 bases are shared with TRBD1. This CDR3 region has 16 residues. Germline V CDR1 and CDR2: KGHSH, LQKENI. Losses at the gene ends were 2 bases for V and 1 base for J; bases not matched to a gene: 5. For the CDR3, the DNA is TGTGCCAGCTCACCATACTCGGGACAGTCTGGAAACACCATATATTTT. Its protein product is CASSPYSGQSGNTIYF.

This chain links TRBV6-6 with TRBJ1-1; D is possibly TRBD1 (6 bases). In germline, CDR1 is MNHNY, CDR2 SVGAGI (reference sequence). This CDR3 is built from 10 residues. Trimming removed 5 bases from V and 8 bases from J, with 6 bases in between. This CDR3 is CASSDREAFF. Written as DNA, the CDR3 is TGTGCCAGCAGTGACAGGGAAGCTTTCTTT.

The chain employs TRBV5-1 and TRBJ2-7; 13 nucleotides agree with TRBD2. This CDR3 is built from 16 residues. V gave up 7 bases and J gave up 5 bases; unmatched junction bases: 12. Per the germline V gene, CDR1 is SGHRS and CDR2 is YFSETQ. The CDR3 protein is CASDRGLGLAGDEQYF. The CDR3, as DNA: TGCGCCAGCGACAGGGGGCTTGGACTAGCGGGAGACGAGCAGTACTTC.